What follows describes a single TCR beta chain. Its antigen is currently unknown. The table came from immunoSEQ multiplex PCR; TCRdb's copy has only in-frame clones and leaves some out. The sample has fewer than 200,000 clones, approximately 94% seen once. These data originate in a study of T cell responses to AZD1222 COVID-19 vaccine. V gave up 5 bases and J gave up 4 bases, with 24 bases separating them. Germline loops: CDR1 MNHEY, CDR2 SMNVEV (reference sequence). The CDR3 consists of 18 residues. Points from the study as a whole: Baseline testing showed seropositivity in only a handful of AZD1222 recipients.

The chain joins TRBV27 to TRBJ2-1, with D perhaps TRBD1 or TRBD2 (6 bases each). The source is an adult in good health. Sample: peripheral blood, taken on day 0 of AZD1222 vaccination. CDR3 sequence reads: CASSQLHPRRDTYNEQFF. CDR3 nucleotides: TGTGCCAGCAGTCAACTCCATCCCAGGCGGGACACGTACAATGAGCAGTTCTTC.